These 29 T cell receptor beta chains were sequenced from one sample in a study of CD8+CD57+ T cells in acquired aplastic anemia. Patients chosen for sequencing had CD8+CD57+ cells that had expanded, as shown by flow cytometry. TCR beta VDJ and CDR3 profiles were obtained from a genomic DNA template. Via MiXCR, TCRdb re-called the reads, giving one row per CDR3 protein. Of roughly 80,000 distinct CDR3 sequences in the sample, roughly two thirds were seen once. Sequencing used sorted CD4+, CD8+, or CD8+CD57+ T cells (not recorded which) from PBMCs. The receptors shown here come from a human donor with aplastic anemia.

The V call is TRBV7-8, the J call TRBJ2-5, with 9 bases fitting TRBD2. The V gene end was trimmed by 5 bases and the J gene end by 4 bases; junction bases not matched to a gene: 8. The CDR3 sequence is 15 residues long. The germline V gene has CDR1 SGHVS and CDR2 FQNEAQ. This CDR3 is CASSQSGGKGETQYF. For the CDR3, the DNA is TGTGCCAGCAGCCAAAGCGGGGGGAAGGGAGAGACCCAGTACTTC.

The sample holds a few counts of this clonotype. The rearrangement uses TRBV10-3 and TRBJ2-3; 7 bases line up with TRBD1. Unmatched junction bases numbered 8, after V lost 10 bases and J lost 7 bases. The CDR3 length is 12 residues. Germline V gene lookup returns CDR1 ENHRY and CDR2 SYGVKD. The CDR3 loop reads CATGTVAHTQYF. In nucleotides, the CDR3 is TGTGCCACGGGGACAGTTGCTCATACGCAGTATTTT.

J is TRBJ2-3 and V is TRBV10-3; the match to TRBD1 covers 7 bases. The CDR3 contains 17 residues. J lost 6 bases, V lost 3 bases, and 15 bases had no gene match. Germline V gene lookup returns CDR1 ENHRY and CDR2 SYGVKD. CDR3 in amino acids: CAISERGTAASRDTQYF. Here the CDR3 DNA reads TGTGCCATCAGTGAAAGGGGGACAGCGGCGAGCAGGGATACGCAGTATTTT.

The rearrangement joins TRBV7-2 to TRBJ1-6; no reliable D call. From germline, CDR1 is SGHTA and CDR2 FQGNSA. The CDR3 consists of 15 residues. The V gene lost 3 bases and the J gene lost 7 bases, with 13 bases spanning the gap. The DNA for the CDR3 is TGTGCCAGCAGCTTTTCGACTCTGGGGAATTCACCCCTCCACTTT. This gives the protein CASSFSTLGNSPLHF.

This clonotype was seen at least ten times. V is TRBV12-3 or TRBV12-4 and J is TRBJ1-1, with 8 positions matching TRBD1. There are 14 residues in the CDR3. The V and J ends lost 5 bases and 4 bases, in that order; junction bases with no gene match: 6. CDR3 region: CASSPHTGGTEAFF. The DNA of the CDR3 is TGTGCCAGCAGTCCCCACACAGGGGGCACTGAAGCTTTCTTT.

This clonotype has a single count. The chain uses TRBV2 and TRBJ2-1, with D possibly being TRBD2 (5 bases). The CDR3 extends over 14 amino acids. V lost 8 bases and J 0 bases, leaving 11 bases between the germline ends. Germline assignment: CDR1 SNHLY and CDR2 FYNNEI. The CDR3 nucleotides are TGTGCCAGCCGACTGGGGAGCTCCTACAATGAGCAGTTCTTC. It is translated as CASRLGSSYNEQFF.

The chain has TRBV19 and TRBJ1-5, with D tentatively TRBD1 (6 bases). Germline V gene data show CDR1 as LNHDA and CDR2 as SQIVND (reference sequence). The CDR3 has 15 amino acids. V lost 6 bases and J 6 bases, leaving 18 bases between the germline ends. CDR3 amino acids: CASSGAGVTGQPQHF. CDR3 DNA: TGTGCCAGTAGCGGGGCAGGGGTAACGGGTCAGCCCCAGCATTTT.

The genes are TRBV5-1 and TRBJ1-6; 7 bases map to TRBD1. Germline CDR1 and CDR2: SGHRS and YFSETQ. The CDR3 is 16 amino acids. Trimming took 4 bases from V and 14 from J; bases not matched to a gene: 18. CDR3 nucleotide sequence: TGCGCCAGCAGCACAACAGGGGACGTAAGGAAGGAAGCCCTCCACTTT. Protein: CASSTTGDVRKEALHF.

This clonotype was counted a few times. V gene TRBV20-1 combines with J gene TRBJ2-5; D gene uncertain. Germline V CDR1 and CDR2: DFQATT, SNEGSKA (reference sequence). This CDR3 comprises 15 residues. The V end was cut by 0 bases, the J end by 1 base, with 12 bases between. The CDR3 loop reads CSARDASRSQETQYF. As DNA, the CDR3 is TGCAGTGCTAGAGATGCGAGTAGAAGCCAAGAGACCCAGTACTTC.

Comments on this clonotype: One end of the junction varies from germline; a read error may be responsible. The genes are TRBV10-2 and TRBJ2-2; unclear D gene. CDR1 is WSHSY, CDR2 SAAADI, per germline. CDR3 length: 12 residues. CDR3 in DNA: TGCGCCAGCACCTTGAACCCCGGGGAGCTGTTTTTT. Protein product: CASTLNPGELFF.

The chain uses TRBV7-8 and TRBJ2-3; D ambiguous. CDR1 SGHVS and CDR2 FQNEAQ come from the germline V gene. V was cut by 1 base and J by 4 bases, with 6 bases left in between. The CDR3 consists of 13 residues. In nucleotides, the CDR3 is TGTGCCAGCAGCTTAGAGTCTCCAGATACGCAGTATTTT. This gives the protein CASSLESPDTQYF.

This clonotype came up a few times. This chain connects TRBV10-3 to TRBJ2-5, with TRBD1 matching 7 bases. This CDR3 is built from 15 residues. CDR1 is ENHRY and CDR2 is SYGVKD in the germline V gene. The junction had 9 bases not matched to a gene; V was cut back by 5 bases and J by 3 bases. CDR3 nucleotide sequence: TGTGCCATCAGTCCGGGACAGAGGCCAGAAGAGACCCAGTACTTC. Protein sequence: CAISPGQRPEETQYF.

The chain is built from TRBV29-1 and TRBJ2-1; D unresolved. This CDR3 region has 12 residues. Trimming shortened V by 1 base and J by 5 bases, and 6 bases separated the two germline ends. Germline CDR1 is SQVTM and CDR2 is ANQGSEA. This CDR3 is CSVEGIHNEQFF. DNA for the CDR3: TGCAGCGTTGAAGGGATCCACAATGAGCAGTTCTTC.

The count of this clonotype is one. The V and J genes are TRBV2 and TRBJ2-3, with D unclear. Germline CDR1 is SNHLY and CDR2 is FYNNEI. The CDR3 is made up of 11 amino acids. V lost 10 bases to trimming and J lost 4 bases, with 9 bases between them. The DNA for the CDR3 is TGTGCCACTCCCTTCGCAGATACGCAGTATTTT. Translation: CATPFADTQYF.

This clonotype was recorded a few times. The chain uses TRBV25-1 and TRBJ1-2, with D possibly TRBD1 on 5 matching bases. The CDR3 runs to 16 residues. Germline V gene lookup returns CDR1 MGHDK and CDR2 SYGVNS. Trimming stripped 3 bases from V and 3 bases from J, with 17 bases between. The CDR3 sequence is CASSDARGGLDYGYTF. In DNA, the CDR3 is TGTGCCAGCAGTGACGCAAGGGGTGGCTTAGACTATGGCTACACCTTC.

This clonotype was seen ten or more times. This chain joins TRBV10-2 and TRBJ1-5; D ambiguous. The CDR3 loop spans 14 amino acids. Trimming took off 2 bases at V and 2 bases at J, with 7 bases between the two ends. The germline CDR1 and CDR2 sequences are WSHSY and SAAADI. CDR3: CASSELGGNQPQHF. CDR3 in DNA: TGCGCCAGCAGTGAGCTGGGAGGCAATCAGCCCCAGCATTTT.

The CDR3 DNA reads TGTGCCAGCAGCGTACTTCCTCAAGGGGACACTGAAGCTTTCTTT. It encodes CASSVLPQGDTEAFF. The chain couples TRBV9 to TRBJ1-1; D possibly corresponds to TRBD1 (5 bases). Germline V gene lookup returns CDR1 SGDLS and CDR2 YYNGEE. The CDR3 sequence is 15 residues long. V lost 1 base and J 3 bases, leaving 13 bases between the germline ends.

The chain has TRBV24-1 and TRBJ2-3; D gene unclear. Trimming took 5 bases from V and 5 from J, leaving 13 bases between them. CDR3 length equals 14 residues. Germline-derived CDR1 and CDR2 are KGHDR and SFDVKD. The CDR3 DNA sequence: TGTGCCACCAGTGGACGCGGAAATAGAGATACGCAGTATTTT. This translates into CATSGRGNRDTQYF.

The V and J genes are TRBV2 and TRBJ2-5; D is possibly TRBD1 or TRBD2 (7 bases each). With 3 bases removed from V and 0 bases from J, the gap between germline ends came to 11 bases. The CDR3 loop spans 15 amino acids. Germline V gene sequence: CDR1 SNHLY, CDR2 FYNNEI. The CDR3: CASSDRGTNQETQYF. As DNA, the CDR3 is TGTGCCAGCAGTGACAGGGGGACTAACCAAGAGACCCAGTACTTC.

V is TRBV4-1 and J is TRBJ1-6; TRBD1 might be the D (6 bases). Germline values: CDR1 MGHRA, CDR2 YSYEKL. This CDR3 comprises 14 residues. V shed 11 bases and J shed 5 bases, with 16 bases lying between them. CDR3 sequence: CAVEPGHNNSPLHF. CDR3 sequence (DNA): TGCGCCGTTGAACCGGGACACAATAATTCACCCCTCCACTTT.

The chain employs TRBV2 and TRBJ1-6; D not certain. V was cut by 7 bases and J by 5 bases, with 15 bases left in between. This CDR3 comprises 15 residues. The germline CDR1 and CDR2 sequences are SNHLY and FYNNEI. CDR3 loop: CASTGRPDDNSPLHF. CDR3 DNA: TGTGCCAGCACCGGCCGTCCGGATGATAATTCACCCCTCCACTTT.

This clonotype was seen ten or more times. The chain uses TRBV7-9 and TRBJ2-7; D remains ambiguous. CDR3 length equals 14 residues. V was cut by 3 bases and J by 2 bases, with 11 bases left in between. Germline V gene data show CDR1 as SEHNR and CDR2 as FQNEAQ (reference sequence). CDR3 DNA sequence: TGTGCCAGCAGCTTCTCCGGGCCCACCTACGAGCAGTACTTC. Protein sequence: CASSFSGPTYEQYF. Filled out from reference TRBV7-9 and TRBJ2-7, the complete variable domain reads DTGVSQNPRHKITKRGQNVTFRCDPISEHNRLYWYRQTLGQGPEFLTYFQNEAQLEKSRLLSDRFSAERPKGSFSTLEIQRTEQGDSAMYLCASSFSGPTYEQYFGPGTRLTVT.

This clonotype was recorded only once. The CDR3 sequence is CSAYSTGLGYTF. CDR3 nucleotides: TGCAGTGCTTACTCGACAGGCCTGGGCTACACCTTC. The chain is built from TRBV20-1 and TRBJ1-2; a possible D gene is TRBD1 (6 bases). The CDR3 consists of 12 residues. V was trimmed by 5 bases and J by 8 bases, leaving 15 bases between them. Germline-derived CDR1 and CDR2 are DFQATT and SNEGSKA (reference sequence).

The chain recombines TRBV29-1 with TRBJ2-5, with 7 bases lining up with TRBD2. The CDR3 is 13 residues long. V lost 4 bases, J lost 5 bases, and 7 bases stayed unmatched. CDR1 and CDR2 from the germline V gene are SQVTM and ANQGSEA. The CDR3 region has the DNA TGCAGCGTTGTTGGGGGACTATGCGAGACCCAGTACTTC. Translating gives CSVVGGLCETQYF. The complete variable domain, with remaining parts taken from reference TRBV29-1 and TRBJ2-5, reads SAVISQKPSRDICQRGTSLTIQCQVDSQVTMMFWYRQQPGQSLTLIATANQGSEATYESGFVIDKFPISRPNLTFSTLTVSNMSPEDSSIYLCSVVGGLCETQYFGPGTRLLVL.

The rearrangement joins TRBV20-1 to TRBJ2-5, with unresolved D. The germline V and J ends were trimmed by 6 bases and 5 bases, with 16 bases remaining between them. Looked up from germline, CDR1 is DFQATT and CDR2 is SNEGSKA (reference sequence). This CDR3 contains 13 residues. The CDR3 region has the DNA TGCAGTGCAACCTCCCTGGGCTGGGAGACCCAGTACTTC. Translating it yields CSATSLGWETQYF.

The rearrangement joins TRBV11-3 to TRBJ2-7; D may be TRBD1 (5 bases). CDR1 is SGHNT, CDR2 YENEEA, per germline. V lost 0 bases, J lost 6 bases, and 12 bases lay in between. The CDR3 runs to 14 residues. The DNA of the CDR3 is TGTGCCAGCAGCTTAGAAATGGGGCCAAGCGAGCAGTACTTC. Encoded protein: CASSLEMGPSEQYF.

This chain links TRBV20-1 with TRBJ1-1; TRBD1 agrees at 10 bases. The CDR3 has 17 residues. The germline V gene encodes CDR1 DFQATT and CDR2 SNEGSKA (reference sequence). V lost 1 base and J lost 1; bases outside the gene matches: 9. As DNA, the CDR3 is TGCAGTGCTAGAGGCAAGACAGGGGGCGATAGGAACACTGAAGCTTTCTTT. Translation gives CSARGKTGGDRNTEAFF.

The table lists this clonotype with a few counts. This chain joins TRBV10-3 and TRBJ2-7; 7 bases are shared with TRBD1. This CDR3 contains 15 residues. CDR1 is ENHRY, CDR2 SYGVKD, per germline. After removal of 6 bases from V and 2 bases from J, the junction contained 10 bases not matched to a gene. The CDR3 DNA reads TGTGCCATCAGCCCTGACAGGGCAAGAGCCTACGAGCAGTACTTC. Encoded protein: CAISPDRARAYEQYF.

The CDR3 region has the DNA TGTGCCAGCAGACCCGACAGAAACACTGAAGCTTTCTTT. It yields the protein CASRPDRNTEAFF. The V and J genes are TRBV5-4 and TRBJ1-1; the D gene is possibly TRBD1 (5 bases). Per the germline V gene, CDR1 is SGHNT and CDR2 is YYREEE (reference sequence). Trimming took off 5 bases at V and 2 bases at J, with 10 bases between the two ends. The CDR3 is 13 residues long.